The 22 T cell receptor beta chains below come from one sample, sequenced in a study of cytomegalovirus exposure and HLA in healthy donors. The PCR had 60 Vbeta and 13 Jbeta primers. Here immunoSEQ multiplex PCR was the method, and the copy in TCRdb shows in-frame clones only, minus some. The table lists 150,000 or so clones, approximately 82% of them singletons. Sequencing used PBMCs. The receptors were sampled from a man younger than 35 in good health and CMV-seropositive.

The rearrangement uses TRBV10-1 and TRBJ2-7; TRBD1 agrees at 8 bases. This CDR3 region has 14 residues. The junction had 2 bases not matched to a gene; V was cut back by 1 base and J by 3 bases. Germline V gives CDR1 WNHNN, CDR2 SYGVQD (reference sequence). CDR3 sequence: CASSEWDRSYEQYF. CDR3 sequence (DNA): TGCGCCAGCAGTGAGTGGGACAGGAGCTACGAGCAGTACTTC.

The J gene is TRBJ2-7, the V gene TRBV2, with TRBD2 matching over 11 bases. CDR3 size: 16 residues. Germline V gene data show CDR1 as SNHLY and CDR2 as FYNNEI. The V gene end was trimmed by 6 bases and the J gene end by 3 bases; junction bases not matched to a gene: 10. CDR3 bases: TGTGCCAGCAGGGCCACTCTAGCGGGAGGTGACTACGAGCAGTACTTC. Its protein is CASRATLAGGDYEQYF.

This chain connects TRBV2 to TRBJ2-7; 12 nucleotides agree with TRBD2. The germline V gene has CDR1 SNHLY and CDR2 FYNNEI. V lost 6 bases and J lost 1; bases outside the gene matches: 10. The CDR3 covers 17 residues. CDR3 amino acids: CASRETLAGGRSYEQYF. The CDR3 coding sequence is TGTGCCAGCAGGGAGACACTAGCGGGAGGACGTTCCTACGAGCAGTACTTC.

V usage is TRBV19 and J usage is TRBJ2-3; 15 bases map to TRBD2. CDR1 LNHDA and CDR2 SQIVND come from the germline V gene (reference sequence). V gave up 9 bases and J gave up 5 bases; unmatched junction bases: 9. The CDR3 consists of 16 residues. The CDR3 DNA follows: TGTGCCAGCGCCAGGACTAGCGGGAGGGTTGGAGATACGCAGTATTTT. Translated: CASARTSGRVGDTQYF.

A few counts support this clone. This chain links TRBV7-3 with TRBJ2-5; possible D gene TRBD2, 6 bases. Between the trimmed V and J ends, which lost 1 base and 2 bases, there was a span of 14 bases. CDR3 length: 16 amino acids. CDR1 is SGHTA and CDR2 is FQGTGA in the germline V gene. The CDR3 protein is CASSLRARERQETQYF. CDR3 nucleotide sequence: TGTGCCAGCAGCTTAAGGGCACGGGAGAGGCAAGAGACCCAGTACTTC. The full variable domain, rest sourced from reference TRBV7-3 and TRBJ2-5, is GAGVSQTPSNKVTEKGKYVELRCDPISGHTALYWYRQSLGQGPEFLIYFQGTGAADDSGLPNDRFFAVRPEGSVSTLKIQRTERGDSAVYLCASSLRARERQETQYFGPGTRLLVL.

The chain combines TRBV5-6 with TRBJ1-2, with D possibly being TRBD1 (5 bases). Germline assignment: CDR1 SGHDT and CDR2 YYEEEE. The V and J ends lost 0 bases and 5 bases respectively, with 8 bases between them. The CDR3 spans 13 residues. CDR3 residues: CASSLGGAYGYTF. The CDR3 DNA reads TGTGCCAGCAGCTTGGGTGGGGCTTATGGCTACACCTTC.

In its sample, this clone was seen once. The genes are TRBV28 and TRBJ2-2; 7 nucleotides match TRBD2. In germline, CDR1 is MDHEN, CDR2 SYDVKM. CDR3 length equals 17 residues. V lost 4 bases to trimming and J lost 4 bases; unmatched junction nucleotides: 12. The CDR3 here is CASSSPTREYVTGELFF. Here the CDR3 DNA reads TGTGCCAGCAGTTCCCCCACGCGGGAGTATGTCACCGGGGAGCTGTTTTTT.

V usage is TRBV5-1 and J usage is TRBJ2-1; 10 positions match TRBD2. J gave up 6 bases and V 0 bases, and 3 bases lay outside the gene matches. CDR1 and CDR2 from the germline V gene are SGHRS and YFSETQ. The CDR3 totals 15 residues. Here the CDR3 reads CASSLGLAGANEQFF. The CDR3 region has the DNA TGCGCCAGCAGCTTGGGGCTAGCGGGAGCCAATGAGCAGTTCTTC. Looking up the rest from reference TRBV5-1 and TRBJ2-1 gives the full variable domain: KAGVTQTPRYLIKTRGQQVTLSCSPISGHRSVSWYQQTPGQGLQFLFEYFSETQRNKGNFPGRFSGRQFSNSRSEMNVSTLELGDSALYLCASSLGLAGANEQFFGPGTRLTVL.

The chain couples TRBV18 to TRBJ2-3; the D gene is possibly TRBD2 (6 bases). CDR3 length: 16 residues. Deletions cut 3 bases from V and 2 bases from J, with 15 bases between. Per the germline V gene, CDR1 is KGHSH and CDR2 is LQKENI. The CDR3 loop reads CASSPSGVILTDTQYF. The CDR3 DNA reads TGTGCCAGCTCACCCTCGGGAGTCATACTCACAGATACGCAGTATTTT.

The genes are TRBV28 and TRBJ1-5; D is uncertain. Trimming left V 5 bases short and J 0 bases short, with 5 bases between. In germline, CDR1 is MDHEN, CDR2 SYDVKM. CDR3 length equals 13 residues. CDR3 residues: CASSLYSNQPQHF. The CDR3 DNA sequence: TGTGCCAGCAGTCTTTATAGCAATCAGCCCCAGCATTTT.

This clone was seen a few times. The V gene is TRBV6-5, the J gene TRBJ2-7; TRBD1 matches 8 bases. This CDR3 contains 12 residues. Germline-derived CDR1 and CDR2 are MNHEY and SVGAGI. V gave up 4 bases and J gave up 6 bases; unmatched junction bases: 2. The CDR3 loop reads CASSSTGGEQYF. The CDR3 bases are TGTGCCAGCAGTTCAACAGGGGGCGAGCAGTACTTC.

J is TRBJ1-2 and V is TRBV5-1, with 7 bases matching TRBD1. The CDR3 extends over 15 amino acids. Germline assignment: CDR1 SGHRS and CDR2 YFSETQ. The V gene end was trimmed by 3 bases and the J gene end by 3 bases; junction bases not matched to a gene: 8. The CDR3 here is CASSSAGDSYYGYTF. DNA for the CDR3: TGCGCCAGCAGCTCAGCTGGGGACAGCTACTATGGCTACACCTTC. Supplemented by reference TRBV5-1 and TRBJ1-2, the full variable domain reads KAGVTQTPRYLIKTRGQQVTLSCSPISGHRSVSWYQQTPGQGLQFLFEYFSETQRNKGNFPGRFSGRQFSNSRSEMNVSTLELGDSALYLCASSSAGDSYYGYTFGSGTRLTVV.

The count of this clone is one. The chain combines TRBV28 with TRBJ1-4; D is undetermined. The CDR3 runs to 17 residues. The V gene's germline CDR1 is MDHEN and CDR2 SYDVKM. V lost 2 bases and J 0 bases, leaving 13 bases between the germline ends. The CDR3 DNA reads as TGTGCCAGCAGTTTAGCTTTGGCCAGAACAACTAATGAAAAACTGTTTTTT. This translates into CASSLALARTTNEKLFF.

The chain recombines TRBV13 with TRBJ1-2; the match to TRBD1 covers 10 bases. Germline assignment: CDR1 PRHDT and CDR2 FYEKMQ (reference sequence). The CDR3 has 14 amino acids. Unmatched junction bases numbered 5, after V lost 4 bases and J lost 6 bases. The CDR3 is CASSWGQGTDGYTF. CDR3 in DNA: TGTGCCAGCAGCTGGGGACAGGGGACAGATGGCTACACCTTC.

The chain has TRBV19 and TRBJ2-5, with a tentative D call TRBD2 (6 bases). Looked up from germline, CDR1 is LNHDA and CDR2 is SQIVND (reference sequence). Trimming took 3 bases from V and 5 from J, leaving 13 bases between them. The CDR3 covers 14 residues. CDR3 loop: CASSIRRVRETQYF. The CDR3 DNA reads TGTGCCAGTAGTATCAGGAGGGTACGGGAGACCCAGTACTTC.

The gene calls are TRBV28 and TRBJ2-7, with D maybe TRBD2 (6 bases). Trimming left V 4 bases short and J 6 bases short, with 19 bases between. Looked up from germline, CDR1 is MDHEN and CDR2 is SYDVKM. This CDR3 comprises 15 residues. CDR3 sequence: CASSSATVGLGEQYF. CDR3 sequence (DNA): TGTGCCAGCAGTTCGGCCACGGTGGGACTGGGCGAGCAGTACTTC.

This chain joins TRBV5-1 and TRBJ2-4; 11 nucleotides match TRBD1. Germline-derived CDR1 and CDR2 are SGHRS and YFSETQ. This CDR3 spans 15 amino acids. Unmatched junction bases numbered 7, after V lost 4 bases and J lost 7 bases. CDR3 region: CASSPFRTGGNIQYF. The CDR3 bases are TGCGCCAGCAGCCCGTTTCGGACAGGGGGCAACATTCAGTACTTC.

The CDR3 DNA follows: TGTGCCAGCAGCCCCCGGGGTAGGGAGCTGTTTTTT. Amino acid sequence: CASSPRGRELFF. V usage is TRBV9 and J usage is TRBJ2-2; a weak D match, TRBD2 (5 bases). CDR1 and CDR2 (germline): SGDLS, YYNGEE. The CDR3 covers 12 residues. The V end lost 4 bases, the J end lost 9 bases, and 10 bases lay between the germline ends.

J is TRBJ2-7 and V is TRBV27, with TRBD2 as a possible D gene (5 bases). The CDR3 length is 14 residues. Trimming shortened V by 2 bases and J by 3 bases, and 11 bases separated the two germline ends. Germline V gene sequence: CDR1 MNHEY, CDR2 SMNVEV (reference sequence). The CDR3 protein is CASSLLSAGYEQYF. The DNA for the CDR3 is TGTGCCAGCAGTTTACTATCGGCGGGCTACGAGCAGTACTTC.

J is TRBJ2-1 and V is TRBV7-8; TRBD1 agrees at 9 bases. J lost 9 bases, V lost 1 base, and 4 bases had no gene match. This CDR3 is built from 14 residues. CDR1 is SGHVS and CDR2 is FQNEAQ in the germline V gene. The CDR3 DNA reads TGTGCCAGCAGCTTAGGGACAGGGGTCGGTGAGCAGTTCTTC. Translated, it gives CASSLGTGVGEQFF.

The chain uses TRBV30 and TRBJ2-5; 16 bases fit TRBD2. Germline-derived CDR1 and CDR2 are GTSNPN and SVGIG (reference sequence). This CDR3 spans 16 amino acids. V lost 2 bases, J lost 5 bases, and 5 bases stayed unmatched. The DNA of the CDR3 is TGTGCCTGGAGTCCAGGGACTAGCGGGAGGGGCGAGACCCAGTACTTC. As protein: CAWSPGTSGRGETQYF.

This clone was detected once. The chain uses TRBV14 and TRBJ1-1, with 7 bases that match TRBD1. V gave up 2 bases and J gave up 7 bases; unmatched junction bases: 19. Germline assignment: CDR1 SGHDN and CDR2 FVKESK. This CDR3 region has 18 residues. The CDR3 DNA reads TGTGCCAGCAGCCAAAATGGCCTGTGGCGGGACAGACCAATTGAAGCTTTCTTT. Protein: CASSQNGLWRDRPIEAFF.